The present T cell receptor (beta chain) was sequenced within a study of cytomegalovirus exposure and HLA in healthy donors. Across the study: An early data release held tens of millions of unique TCRs from HLA-typed donors. Study findings and constraints: The classifier was said to identify cytomegalovirus status with high specificity and sensitivity.

Details on this clone: What it binds is not known.

Amplification used 60 Vbeta primers and 13 Jbeta primers. As processed by the authors: Later, 65 million to 85 million unique TCR beta chains were counted in an analysis, and about 12 million of them were shared. The repertoire was sequenced with immunoSEQ multiplex PCR; TCRdb's copy has only in-frame clones and lacks some. For V, J and clone size, that table is used; D and trimming come from the DNA. The repertoire holds 150,000 to 200,000 clones, with around 85% as singletons. CDR1 and CDR2 (germline): SGHTA, FQGTGA. V was cut by 5 bases and J by 1 base, with 9 bases left in between. There are 15 residues in the CDR3.

This rearrangement joins TRBV7-3 to TRBJ2-6; D ambiguous. The material sequenced was PBMCs. The clonotype comes from a woman younger than 45 in good health and CMV-seronegative. The CDR3 here is CASSQQPSGANVLTF. The CDR3 DNA reads as TGTGCCAGCAGCCAACAGCCTTCTGGGGCCAACGTCCTGACTTTC.